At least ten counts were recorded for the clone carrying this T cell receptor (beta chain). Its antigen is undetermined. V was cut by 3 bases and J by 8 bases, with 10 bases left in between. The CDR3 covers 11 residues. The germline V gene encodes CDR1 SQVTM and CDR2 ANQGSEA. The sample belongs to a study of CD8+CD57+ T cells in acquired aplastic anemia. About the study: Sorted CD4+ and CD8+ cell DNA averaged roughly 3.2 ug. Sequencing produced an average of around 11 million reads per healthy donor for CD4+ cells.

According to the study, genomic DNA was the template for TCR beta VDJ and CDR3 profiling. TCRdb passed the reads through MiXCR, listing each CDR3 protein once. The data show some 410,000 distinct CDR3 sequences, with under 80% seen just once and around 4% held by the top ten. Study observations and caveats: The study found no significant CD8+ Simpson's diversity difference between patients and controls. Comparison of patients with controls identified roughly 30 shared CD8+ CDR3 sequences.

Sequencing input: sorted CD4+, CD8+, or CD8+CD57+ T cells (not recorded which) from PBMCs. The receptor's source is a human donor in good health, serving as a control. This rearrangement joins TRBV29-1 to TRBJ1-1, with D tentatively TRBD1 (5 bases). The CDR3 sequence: CSVDPTEEAFF. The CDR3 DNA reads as TGCAGCGTTGATCCGACAGAAGAAGCTTTCTTT. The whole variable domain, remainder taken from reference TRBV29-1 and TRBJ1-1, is SAVISQKPSRDICQRGTSLTIQCQVDSQVTMMFWYRQQPGQSLTLIATANQGSEATYESGFVIDKFPISRPNLTFSTLTVSNMSPEDSSIYLCSVDPTEEAFFGQGTRLTVV.